This T cell receptor (beta chain) was documented in a study of cytomegalovirus exposure and HLA in healthy donors. In the PCR, 60 Vbeta and 13 Jbeta primers were used. TCRdb's table, derived via immunoSEQ multiplex PCR, lists solely in-frame clones and lacks some. The table shows about 160,000 clones, with 65% to 85% occurring only once. Trimming pared 5 bases from V and 6 bases from J, leaving 13 bases between. The germline gives CDR1 GTSNPN, CDR2 SVGIG (reference sequence). CDR3 length: 13 residues. Sequenced sample: PBMCs. V gene TRBV30 combines with J gene TRBJ2-2; no reliable D call. The sequence came from a woman aged 40 to 50 in good health and CMV-seropositive. Here the CDR3 reads CAWCLDCAGELFF. In DNA, the CDR3 is TGTGCCTGGTGTCTAGATTGCGCCGGGGAGCTGTTTTTT. Filled out from reference TRBV30 and TRBJ2-2, the complete variable domain reads SQTIHQWPATLVQPVGSPLSLECTVEGTSNPNLYWYRQAAGRGLQLLFYSVGIGQISSEVPQNLSASRPQDRQFILSSKKLLLSDSGFYLCAWCLDCAGELFFGEGSRLTVL.